The 5 T cell receptor beta chains below all came from one sample that was sequenced in a study of cytomegalovirus exposure and HLA in healthy donors. PCR employed 60 Vbeta and 13 Jbeta primers. Generated by immunoSEQ multiplex PCR, the TCRdb table keeps only in-frame clones and is missing some. The data contain 95,000 to 110,000 clones, about 80% of them singletons. Sequenced material: PBMCs. The receptors come from a woman between 40 and 55 years old in good health and CMV-seronegative.

The rearrangement uses TRBV6-5 and TRBJ1-2; 8 nucleotides line up with TRBD1. The CDR3 has 13 amino acids. V was clipped by 5 bases and J by 8 bases; unmatched bases: 7. Germline CDR1 is MNHEY and CDR2 is SVGAGI. The CDR3 loop reads CASSRTGLGGYTF. The CDR3 DNA sequence: TGTGCCAGCAGTCGGACAGGGCTCGGGGGCTACACCTTC.

On this clone itself: The germline gene is not matched at one end of the junction; a read error may be the cause. The chain couples TRBV7-9 to TRBJ1-2; D uncertain. This CDR3 region has 11 residues. Germline CDR1 is SEHNR and CDR2 is FQNEAQ (reference sequence). The CDR3 loop reads CSSSSDYGYTF. CDR3 in DNA: TGTTCCAGCAGCTCAGACTATGGCTACACCTTC.

DNA for the CDR3: TGTGCCAGCAGCGCGAGTTACAATCAGCCCCAGCATTTT. As protein: CASSASYNQPQHF. This chain joins TRBV7-2 and TRBJ1-5; no definite D call. Trimming removed 5 bases from V and 3 bases from J, with 8 bases in between. The CDR3 is 13 amino acids. CDR1 and CDR2 (germline): SGHTA, FQGNSA.

The rearrangement joins TRBV2 to TRBJ1-4; 7 nucleotides agree with TRBD1. The CDR3 spans 15 residues. The germline V gene encodes CDR1 SNHLY and CDR2 FYNNEI. The V segment lost 6 bases and the J segment 10 bases; nucleotides outside the gene matches: 14. Here the CDR3 DNA reads TGTGCCAGCAGAAGACCGGGACAGCTTGAAAGAAAACTGTTTTTT. This translates into CASRRPGQLERKLFF.

This clone was seen a few times. The genes are TRBV5-1 and TRBJ1-2, with D perhaps TRBD1 (6 bases). The germline V and J ends were trimmed by 0 bases and 6 bases, with 12 bases remaining between them. The CDR3 runs 14 residues. Germline V CDR1 and CDR2: SGHRS, YFSETQ. CDR3 residues: CASSLGAGDDGYTF. CDR3 coding DNA: TGCGCCAGCAGCTTGGGGGCAGGGGATGATGGCTACACCTTC.